Sequencing of this T cell receptor (beta chain) was carried out in a study of cytomegalovirus exposure and HLA in healthy donors. Study-level information: Researchers previously reported finding just under 120 million unique TCR beta sequences from 170 million or so T cells.

The J segment lost 4 bases and the V segment lost 4 bases, leaving 3 bases of the junction unmatched. The CDR3 has 12 residues. Germline CDR1 reads GTSNPN; CDR2 reads SVGIG (reference sequence). Primers: 60 Vbeta forward and 13 Jbeta reverse. Original processing notes: In a later analysis, 80 million to 100 million unique TCR beta chains included roughly 11 million shared by two or more donors. Data came from immunoSEQ multiplex PCR; TCRdb stores just in-frame clones and leaves some out. That table gives V, J and clone size, and the DNA gave D and trimming. Among 130,000 to 150,000 clones, around 75% were seen once, and the ten largest hold about 3.4%. Study-level results: The study reported that TCR beta sequences accurately predicted HLA-A and HLA-B alleles in most subjects.

On this clone: Its specificity is unknown.

The specimen was PBMCs. This chain links TRBV30 with TRBJ2-7; 8 bases are shared with TRBD1. The clonotype was recovered from a female donor in good health and CMV-seronegative. CDR3 bases: TGTGCCTGGACAGGGGGCCCTTACGAGCAGTACTTC. This translates into CAWTGGPYEQYF.